This TCR beta chain stems from a study of shared clonotypes between healthy human individuals (dated by TCRdb to the early 2020s). With respect to the entire study: The cohort comprised a couple of women and a few men aged 18 to 49 years. For each donor, CD4 naive and CD4 memory were each given three plates, CD8 naive was given two plates, and CD8 memory was given one plate. To estimate repertoire size and how much clonotypes are shared between individuals, the study performed deep sequencing of blood TCR repertoires from a few healthy adults. Different laboratories and diverse techniques were used to prepare libraries and sequence TCR repertoires, to increase sequencing depth and limit assay-specific biases. Leukapheresis yielded between about 0.85 and 9.5 billion PBMCs per donor. The investigation overall reported the following: The genetic and exposure-history diversity represented was limited by the small number of donors. About 4.5% of naive CD4, around 3.5% of naive CD8, around 2.3% of memory CD4, and approximately 0.4% of memory CD8 clonotypes were shared across several donors. Sampling was restricted to blood, and TCR repertoires in tissues likely differ from the TCR repertoires found in blood. Incomplete sequencing was indicated by rarefaction of sorted-subset datasets, despite the large sequencing depth. Naive subsets generally had larger estimated clonotype richness than memory subsets did. Higher generation probabilities were observed for clonotypes shared by all four sorted-subset donors than for non-shared clonotypes. Pairwise subsampling led to the expectation that sequencing depth would affect the degree of clonotype sharing among donors.

Healthy HIV-negative adults with no recently reported acute infections or vaccinations were included as donors. Only Caucasian adults living in Nashville, Tennessee, USA were represented among the donors. CD4+ T cells were enriched by magnetic negative selection; naive cells were then positively selected on CD45RA, and the negative fraction formed the memory subset. Blood was obtained by leukapheresis, after which PBMCs were separated by Ficoll-Histopaque density gradient centrifugation and cryopreserved in liquid nitrogen vapor phase. Purity and quantity of every magnetically sorted T cell population were checked by analytical flow cytometry. Genomic DNA was isolated from every sorted fraction and measured by UV absorbance on a Nanodrop 2000c. As concerns this clone: Its antigen is not yet known. There are no base qualities to consult, and no much larger clone falls within one base.

Using the deep immunoSEQ assay, TCR CDR3 regions were amplified from genomic DNA by multiplex PCR. Genomic DNA extracted from each cell subset was distributed evenly over all wells of several immunoSEQ 96-well plates, and each plate served as one replicate. For sorted subsets, each replicate PCR was loaded with 200 to 250 ng genomic DNA, equivalent to some 31,000 T cell genomes. The purified libraries were quantified using a Qubit 3.0 fluorometer, sized with a Bioanalyzer 2100, and then quantified again using the KAPA Library Quantification kit. Every immunoSEQ 96-well plate was sequenced on a separate single-read 150-cycle Illumina NextSeq 550 flow cell. The paper's data handling went like this. Because the immunoSEQ output included only junctional sequences and no quality scores, the filtering could not be the same as the filtering used for full-length reads. To assign V/J genes and CDR3, sequences were annotated against IMGT germline references using PyIR, a Python wrapper for IgBLAST v1.9. Reads were removed for weak V/J assignments (E-value above 1e-6), missing CDR3, stop codons, out-of-frame junctions, or ambiguous translated residues. V3J clonotypes were defined as sequences sharing an identical inferred V gene, J gene, and CDR3 amino acid sequence. The percentage overlap between two repertoires was calculated by dividing the number of shared unique clonotypes by the size of the smaller repertoire. RTK rarefaction, the Chao1 estimator, and Recon v2.1 estimates of unobserved clonotypes were used to assess repertoire richness. For all TCRbeta clonotypes obtained by the gDNA method from several donors, generation probabilities were computed with OLGA. This immuneACCESS table, as held by TCRdb, lists in-frame sequences with V and J called but not all clones. Of the missing ones, under half trace to an unresolved V gene in checked studies; the others have no known cause. V and J calls and clone size follow that table, whereas D and trimming were derived from the DNA. Present in this sample are 2.3 million or so clones, 90% to 95% of which were seen just once. 0.39% of the sample rests with the top ten.

The receptor's source is a man between 18 and 35 years old in good health. Some clones in this sample may be carry-over from other donors' samples. The sequenced sample was naive CD4+ T cells from PBMCs. Sample cell subset or site, as interpreted from the label and publication: CD45RA+ positively selected.

Here is the DNA: TGTGCCAGCAGTGTGGACTTCACTTACGAGCAGTACTTC. This codes for CASSVDFTYEQYF. The sequence is built from TRBV28 and TRBJ2-7; the best D guess is TRBD2, with 5 bases matching. The cysteine opens and the phenylalanine closes a CDR3 of 13 amino acids. Of all the DNA, just the CDR3 is kept, 39 bases in frame from base 1. Via the germline V gene, CDR1 is MDHEN and CDR2 SYDVKM. V drops 5 bases and J drops 4 bases, leaving 12 bases in between.